The entry that follows covers one T cell receptor beta chain sequence. Its antigen has not been determined. No qualities accompany the bases; no much larger clone lies one base away. The sample belongs to a study of cytomegalovirus exposure and HLA in healthy donors (dated by TCRdb to about 2017). As for the study more broadly: An earlier analysis of 587 of the donors reported 276 Gb of sequence data and 90 million to 120 million unique TCR beta sequences obtained from some 200 million T cells. A separate validation cohort of approximately 120 different subjects was used in addition to the 666-subject first cohort. Genome-wide SNP genotypes for about 60% of the roughly 700 donors were used in a later genetic analysis, which treated that subset as a discovery cohort. The study aimed to test whether signatures of past pathogen exposure could be identified by cataloging public T cell receptors. An early release covering approximately 600 HLA-typed donors comprised around 300 gigabases of sequencing data and tens of millions of unique TCR sequences. Rather than using new phenotypic data, the later analysis identified candidate immune exposures from TCR beta sequences and from how often those sequences occurred across donors. Among the roughly 400 genotyped donors, around 81% belonged to the genetic ancestry cluster associated with self-reported Caucasian donors. Class I and class II HLA loci were covered by the typing at four-digit resolution. On average, roughly 250,000 unique TCR beta nucleotide sequences were sequenced per donor among 350 to 400 genotyped donors of the cohort, with 15% to 20% of those sequences being non-productive. The study used immunosequencing to profile the T cell repertoires of 670 or so subjects and linked those repertoires to cytomegalovirus serostatus. Four to six DR-DQ haplotypes were handled as single units for association and clustering, since linkage in the cohort was strong. An earlier analysis of 587 of the donors used high-throughput TCR beta sequencing to judge whether each TCR beta V gene segment behaved as functional or pseudogenic. Typing coverage varied by locus: about 629-630 donors for A, B, C, DRB1 and DQB1; approximately 560 for DQA1; about 590 for DPA1; roughly 450 for DPB1. A later analysis re-examined previously published TCR beta repertoires from about 700 donors and added high-resolution HLA genotyping to investigate patterns of TCR occurrence. Donor age, sex, ethnicity and CMV serostatus were compiled alongside the repertoire data. To predict cytomegalovirus infection status, the study combined high-throughput TCR immunosequencing, statistical association of individual TCRs with disease status, and machine learning. All discovery cohort repertoires had been generated using a single sequencing platform. On the study overall, not on this receptor specifically: The only immune exposure information available for the cohort was CMV serostatus. Presence/absence analyses assumed roughly uniform sequencing depth across donors, an assumption that may not hold. The study gave a list of under 200 TCR beta chains associated with cytomegalovirus. In this cohort, only TCR beta chains were sequenced, and detectable features were limited by the absence of alpha or paired-chain data. A further reported finding was that TCR beta sequences accurately predicted the HLA-A and HLA-B alleles for most subjects in the first cohort. In an earlier analysis of several hundred of the donors, most TCR beta V segments were observed in productive rearrangements about 87% or about 30% of the time, broadly matching IMGT annotations. In vitro tests confirmed that three of the cytomegalovirus-associated TCR beta chains recognize cytomegalovirus antigens. Most TCR sequences were observed very rarely across donors, whereas some public TCRs were present in many individuals. In a later analysis, HLA-associated TCR beta chains showed more clonal expansion and lower generation probabilities than non-associated chains that were equally common. Because HLA typing was missing for some donors at each locus, association tests included only the typed subset. A later genetic analysis reported fewer N-insertions in productive TCRs among donors in an Asian-associated ancestry cluster than the roughly 640-donor mean. Assigning TCR associations to individual alleles was difficult when HLA alleles, especially DR and DQ, strongly co-occurred. In a later analysis, TCR association rates were found to vary across HLA loci, with the most associated TCRs seen for DRB1 alleles and the fewest for HLA-C alleles. In a later analysis, more than 15,000 TCR beta sequences were associated with specific HLA alleles at a false discovery rate of 0.05. The earlier analysis of fewer than 750 of the donors excluded fewer than 20 rarely observed V segments, including chromosome 9 orphons, because counts were too low. It was suggested by the authors that the approach could potentially be generalized to other disease states and immunological phenotypes. A cluster of highly shared sequence variants was judged likely to represent a technical artifact of the sequencing pipeline. In a later analysis, several top co-occurrence clusters were reported to appear linked to parvovirus B19, influenza, CMV and Epstein-Barr virus. V-gene and J-gene trimming of TCR beta chains was associated with a missense DCLRE1C variant in a later genetic analysis, and the association was replicated in an independent cohort. Linkage disequilibrium might explain the correlated functional status among segregating V segments, but an unknown experimental factor could not be ruled out. A later analysis found that most CMV-associated TCR beta chains appeared HLA-restricted, with HLA associations seemingly driven largely by CMV exposure. The classifier was reported to diagnose cytomegalovirus status with high specificity and sensitivity in both the original cohort and the validation cohort.

The cohort comprised fewer than 700 healthy bone marrow donors. At the time of sampling, every cohort member was nominally healthy, though immune exposures that went unrecorded were likely present. The donor tested CMV seronegative, placing the donor among the roughly 400 seronegative members of the cohort. A peripheral blood sample was provided by each donor, and peripheral blood mononuclear cells were used for TCR beta sequencing. The Qiagen DNeasy Blood Extraction Kit was used to extract genomic DNA from the blood cell samples. To prepare the library, the immunoSEQ multiplex PCR assay was applied. For the multiplex PCR, a mixture combining 60 forward primers for TCR Vbeta segments and 13 reverse primers for TCR Jbeta segments was used. The CDR3 region of rearranged TCR beta genes was amplified from genomic DNA with a multiplex PCR assay. The amplified TCR beta libraries were sequenced on the Illumina HiSeq System as 87-base-pair reads. Turning to the authors' computational methods: A later analysis counted approximately 74 million unique TCR beta chains across the 690 or so repertoires, and 9 million to 14 million of these chains were shared by at least two donors. A nearest-neighbor algorithm error-corrected the raw reads and collapsed the reads into unique sequences, merging closely related sequences to remove PCR and sequencing errors. To assign V, D and J gene segments, CDR3 sequences were aligned to IMGT reference sequences. For a sequence to be retained, at least a six-nucleotide match to both a V gene segment and a J gene segment was required. A rearrangement counted as productive if the CDR3 had no stop codons and remained in frame with V and J, and every other rearrangement counted as non-productive. Following IMGT convention, CDR3 was defined as the stretch from the second conserved V-encoded cysteine to the conserved J-encoded phenylalanine. The earlier analysis of about 610 of the donors excluded sequences that lacked an unambiguous match to a single V gene segment. An earlier analysis of several hundred of the donors called V segments functional above 56.7% productive rearrangements and segregating when the between-donor standard deviation exceeded 5%. A statistical classification framework was built to diagnose cytomegalovirus status from the catalog of TCR beta chain sequences. V and J gene assignment, in a later analysis, came from comparing TCR nucleotide sequences with IMGT/GENE-DB human TR gene sequences. Using the TCRdist pipeline, a later analysis assigned CDR3 sequences along with most-parsimonious VDJ recombination scenarios. In a later analysis, each TCR beta chain was defined by its CDR3 amino acid sequence together with its V-gene family, and reads lacking a unique V-gene family were excluded. To address suspected cross-contamination and a sequencing artifact, a later analysis removed roughly 640 highly shared, low-generation-probability nucleotide sequences. In a later analysis, a clonal expansion index for each public chain was calculated from normalized within-repertoire ranks of inferred template counts. In a later analysis, generation probabilities were computed with a VDJ recombination model fitted to out-of-frame rearrangements, and the resulting probabilities were checked against IGoR. Hypergeometric tests were used in a later analysis to score TCR-TCR, TCR-HLA and TCR-CMV co-occurrence, with a repertoire-size bias correction applied to the TCR pairs. A later analysis estimated false discovery rates by permuting HLA or CMV assignments 20 times. In a later analysis, co-occurring TCRs were grouped with DBSCAN, and TCRdist sequence similarity was added when clustering was performed within HLA-allele-positive subsets. Repertoires with fewer than 30,000 or more than 120,000 public chains, plus five repertoires with anomalous nucleotide sharing, were excluded from co-occurrence clustering. Held by TCRdb, this immuneACCESS table contains in-frame sequences only and omits some clones. Under half of the omission traces to an unresolved V gene where checked; the cause of the rest is unknown. For V, J and clone size, that table is used; D and trimming come from the DNA. The sample has 90,000 to 100,000 clones on record, less than 80% of them singletons. The ten biggest clones cover more than 1.5% of the sample.

This sequence originates from a man in his forties in good health and CMV-seronegative. The sample was PBMCs.

The nucleotide sequence is TGTGCCAGCAGTCTTGACAGGGGAAGCTCCTACGAGCAGTACTTC. This encodes CASSLDRGSSYEQYF. The V and J genes are TRBV2 and TRBJ2-7; 8 bases in the junction line up with TRBD1. From the cysteine through the phenylalanine, the CDR3 covers 15 amino acids. Solely the CDR3 DNA is kept, with 45 bases framed from the first base. Compared with germline, V lacks 5 bases and J lacks 0 bases; bases without a gene match: 6. The germline V gene yields SNHLY for CDR1 and FYNNEI for CDR2. When the CDR3 is completed using the reference TRBV2 and TRBJ2-7 genes on either side, the full variable domain is EPEVTQTPSHQVTQMGQEVILRCVPISNHLYFYWYRQILGQKVEFLVSFYNNEISEKSEIFDDQFSVERPDGSNFTLKIRSTKLEDSAMYFCASSLDRGSSYEQYFGPGTRLTVT.